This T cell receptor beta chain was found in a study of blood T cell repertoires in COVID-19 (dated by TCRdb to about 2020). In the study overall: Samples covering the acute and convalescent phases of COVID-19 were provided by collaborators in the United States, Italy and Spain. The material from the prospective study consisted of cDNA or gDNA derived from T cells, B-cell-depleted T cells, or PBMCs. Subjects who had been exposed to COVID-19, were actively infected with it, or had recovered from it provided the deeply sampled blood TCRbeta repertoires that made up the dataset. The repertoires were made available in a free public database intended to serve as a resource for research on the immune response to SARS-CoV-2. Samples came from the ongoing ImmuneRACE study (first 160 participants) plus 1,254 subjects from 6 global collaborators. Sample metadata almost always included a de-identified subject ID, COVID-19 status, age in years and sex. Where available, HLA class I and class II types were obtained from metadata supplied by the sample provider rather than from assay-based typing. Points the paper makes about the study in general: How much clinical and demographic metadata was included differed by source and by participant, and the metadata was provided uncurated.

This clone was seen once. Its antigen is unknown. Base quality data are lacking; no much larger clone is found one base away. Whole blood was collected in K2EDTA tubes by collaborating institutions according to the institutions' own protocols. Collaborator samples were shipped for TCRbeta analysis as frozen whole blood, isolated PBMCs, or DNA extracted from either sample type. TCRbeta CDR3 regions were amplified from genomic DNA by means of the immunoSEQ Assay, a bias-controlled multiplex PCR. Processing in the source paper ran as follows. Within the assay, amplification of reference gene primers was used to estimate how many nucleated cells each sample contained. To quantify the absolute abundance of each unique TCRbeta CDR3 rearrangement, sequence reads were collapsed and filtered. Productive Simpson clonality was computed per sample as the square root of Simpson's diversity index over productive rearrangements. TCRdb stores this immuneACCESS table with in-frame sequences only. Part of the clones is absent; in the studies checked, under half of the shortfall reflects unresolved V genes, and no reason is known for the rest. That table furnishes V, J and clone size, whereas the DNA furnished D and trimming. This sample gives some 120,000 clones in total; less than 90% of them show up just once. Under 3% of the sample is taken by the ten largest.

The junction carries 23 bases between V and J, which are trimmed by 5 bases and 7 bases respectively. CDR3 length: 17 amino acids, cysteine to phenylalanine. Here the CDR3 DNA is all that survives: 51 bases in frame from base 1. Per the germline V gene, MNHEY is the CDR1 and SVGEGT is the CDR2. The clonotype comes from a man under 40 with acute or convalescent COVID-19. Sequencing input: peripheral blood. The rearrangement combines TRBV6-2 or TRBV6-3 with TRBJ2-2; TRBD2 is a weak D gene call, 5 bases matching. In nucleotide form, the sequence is TGTGCCAGCAGTCCCGCGGCGGGTAAACCCCCCAGCGGGGAGCTGTTTTTT. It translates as CASSPAAGKPPSGELFF.